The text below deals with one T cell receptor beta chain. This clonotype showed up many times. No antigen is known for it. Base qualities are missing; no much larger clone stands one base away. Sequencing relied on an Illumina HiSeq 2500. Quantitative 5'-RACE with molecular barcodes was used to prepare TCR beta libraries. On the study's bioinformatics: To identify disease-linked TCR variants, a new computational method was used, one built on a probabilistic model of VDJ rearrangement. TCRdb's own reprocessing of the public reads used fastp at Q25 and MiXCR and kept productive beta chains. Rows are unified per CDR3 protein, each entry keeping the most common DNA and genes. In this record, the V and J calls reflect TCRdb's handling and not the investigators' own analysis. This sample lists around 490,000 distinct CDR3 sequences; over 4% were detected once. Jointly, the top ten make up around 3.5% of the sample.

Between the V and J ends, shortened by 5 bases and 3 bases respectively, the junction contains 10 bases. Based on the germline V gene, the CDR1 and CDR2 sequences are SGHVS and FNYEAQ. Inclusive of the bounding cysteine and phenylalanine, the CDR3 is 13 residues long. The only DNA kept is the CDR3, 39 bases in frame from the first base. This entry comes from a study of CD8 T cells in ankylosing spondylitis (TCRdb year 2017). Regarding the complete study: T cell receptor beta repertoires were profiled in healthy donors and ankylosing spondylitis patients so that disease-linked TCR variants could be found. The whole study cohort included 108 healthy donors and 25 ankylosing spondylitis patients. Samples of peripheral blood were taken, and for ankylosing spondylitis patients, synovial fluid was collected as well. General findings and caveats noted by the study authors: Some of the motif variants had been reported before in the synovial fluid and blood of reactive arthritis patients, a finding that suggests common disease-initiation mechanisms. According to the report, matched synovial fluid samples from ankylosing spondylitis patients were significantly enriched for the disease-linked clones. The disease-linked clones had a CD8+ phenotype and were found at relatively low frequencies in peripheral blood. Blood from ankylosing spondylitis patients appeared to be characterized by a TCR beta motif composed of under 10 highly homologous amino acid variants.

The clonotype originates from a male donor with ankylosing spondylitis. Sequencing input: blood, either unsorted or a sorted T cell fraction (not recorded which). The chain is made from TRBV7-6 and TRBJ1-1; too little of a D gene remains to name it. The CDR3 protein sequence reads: CASSLGSYTEAFF. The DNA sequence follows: TGTGCCAGCAGCCTGGGGTCGTACACTGAAGCTTTCTTT.